This TCR beta chain was identified in a study of shared clonotypes between healthy human individuals. Germline values: CDR1 SGHNT, CDR2 YYREEE (reference sequence). The ends lost 2 bases at V and 0 bases at J; junction bases unmatched: 2. There are 15 residues in the CDR3. Many counts were recorded for this clone. Per the study methods: In the immunoSEQ data, sequences were junction-only and lacked quality scores, so filtering differed. Using immunoSEQ multiplex PCR, the repertoire was profiled, and TCRdb retains in-frame clones only, with some absent. V, J and clone size derive from that table, while D and trimming were established from the DNA sequence. The sample lists about 87,000 clones, about 45% occurring once.

The sequence derives from a woman aged 40-49 years in good health. Some clones in this sample may be carry-over from other donors' samples. Source material: PBMCs. V usage is TRBV5-4 and J usage is TRBJ2-7; the match to TRBD2 covers 10 bases. CDR3 sequence reads: CASSLSGRASYEQYF. CDR3 DNA sequence: TGTGCCAGCAGCTTAAGCGGGAGGGCCTCCTACGAGCAGTACTTC.